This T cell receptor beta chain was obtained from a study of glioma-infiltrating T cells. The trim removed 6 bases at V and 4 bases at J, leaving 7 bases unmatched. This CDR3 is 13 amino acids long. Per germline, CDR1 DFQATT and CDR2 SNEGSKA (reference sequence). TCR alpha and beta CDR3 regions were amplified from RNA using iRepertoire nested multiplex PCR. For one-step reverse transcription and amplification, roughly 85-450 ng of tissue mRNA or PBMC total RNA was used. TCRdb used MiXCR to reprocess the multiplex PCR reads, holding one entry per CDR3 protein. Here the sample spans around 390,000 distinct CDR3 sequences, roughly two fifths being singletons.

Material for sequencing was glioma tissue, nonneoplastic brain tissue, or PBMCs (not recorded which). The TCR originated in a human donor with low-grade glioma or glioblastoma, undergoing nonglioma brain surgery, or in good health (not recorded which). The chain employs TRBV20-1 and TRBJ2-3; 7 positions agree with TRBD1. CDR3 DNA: TGCAGTGCACTCCACCAGGGGGCAGATACGCAGTATTTT. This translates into CSALHQGADTQYF.